A single sample gave rise to the 14 T cell receptor beta chains below, sequenced in a study of CD8+CD57+ T cells in acquired aplastic anemia. According to the study, genomic DNA was the template for TCR beta VDJ and CDR3 profiling. TCRdb processed the reads anew with MiXCR; each CDR3 protein has one entry. The table lists 130,000 or so distinct CDR3 sequences, approximately 61% of them singletons, with 25% to 30% in the top ten. In patients chosen for sequencing, flow cytometry had shown CD8+CD57+ cell expansion. Sequenced input: sorted CD4+, CD8+, or CD8+CD57+ T cells (not recorded which) from PBMCs. Receptors originate from a human donor with aplastic anemia.

The V call is TRBV2, the J call TRBJ1-5; maybe TRBD1 (5 bases). Per germline, CDR1 SNHLY and CDR2 FYNNEI. Between the trimmed V and J ends, which lost 6 bases and 0 bases, there was a span of 9 bases. This CDR3 contains 14 residues. The chain's CDR3 is CASRGRDSNQPQHF. The CDR3 nucleotides read TGTGCCAGCAGGGGGCGGGATAGCAATCAGCCCCAGCATTTT.

This clonotype was seen once. The rearrangement joins TRBV29-1 to TRBJ2-5; TRBD2 is a possible D gene (5 bases). The CDR3 has 12 residues. Trimming shortened V by 4 bases and J by 5 bases, and 11 bases separated the two germline ends. Germline V lookup: CDR1 SQVTM, CDR2 ANQGSEA. The CDR3: CSVVPSRETQYF. CDR3 DNA: TGCAGCGTTGTCCCTAGCAGGGAGACCCAGTACTTC.

The chain links TRBV2 to TRBJ1-5; unclear D gene. Trimming pared 6 bases from V and 2 bases from J, leaving 14 bases between. Germline V gene lookup returns CDR1 SNHLY and CDR2 FYNNEI. The CDR3 is 15 residues long. The CDR3 DNA reads TGTGCCAGCAGCCGAAGATCGGACGGCAATCAGCCCCAGCATTTT. It is translated as CASSRRSDGNQPQHF.

This clonotype was seen a few times. This chain connects TRBV6-5 to TRBJ2-3; the match to TRBD1 covers 10 bases. The CDR3 contains 15 residues. V lost 6 bases to trimming and J lost 5 bases; unmatched junction nucleotides: 8. CDR1 is MNHEY and CDR2 is SVGAGI in the germline V gene. CDR3 bases: TGTGCCAGCAGCCCGGGACAGGGGAGGCGAGATACGCAGTATTTT. Translating gives CASSPGQGRRDTQYF.

The rearrangement links TRBV7-9 to TRBJ1-2, with 9 bases aligning to TRBD1. Germline V gives CDR1 SEHNR, CDR2 FQNEAQ (reference sequence). Losses at the gene ends were 4 bases for V and 8 bases for J; bases not matched to a gene: 8. The CDR3 loop spans 14 amino acids. CDR3: CASSSLDRGYGYTF. CDR3 in DNA: TGTGCCAGCAGCTCCTTGGACAGGGGATACGGCTACACCTTC.

The V gene is TRBV10-3, the J gene TRBJ1-5; D may be TRBD1 (5 bases). CDR1 is ENHRY and CDR2 is SYGVKD in the germline V gene. V lost 3 bases to trimming and J lost 4 bases, with 13 bases between them. This CDR3 is 15 amino acids long. The CDR3 DNA reads TGTGCCATCAGTGACGCTTCAGGGAGGAATCAGCCCCAGCATTTT. Protein sequence: CAISDASGRNQPQHF.

This clonotype was recorded at least ten times. The chain joins TRBV20-1 to TRBJ2-5, with 9 bases that match TRBD2. This CDR3 region has 17 residues. In germline, CDR1 is DFQATT, CDR2 SNEGSKA (reference sequence). V shed 2 bases and J 1 base; nucleotides not matched to a gene: 11. The CDR3: CSARSASGDLTQETQYF. In DNA form, the CDR3 reads TGCAGTGCTAGATCCGCTAGCGGGGACTTGACCCAAGAGACCCAGTACTTC.

This clonotype was picked up many times. The rearrangement uses TRBV7-2 and TRBJ2-1, with D unresolved. With 1 base removed from V and 1 base from J, the gap between germline ends came to 8 bases. Germline V CDR1 and CDR2: SGHTA, FQGNSA. The CDR3 is 15 amino acids. The CDR3 nucleotides read TGTGCCAGCAGCTTAGATGGCTCATCCTACAATGAGCAGTTCTTC. Its protein is CASSLDGSSYNEQFF.

The gene calls are TRBV19 and TRBJ1-2; tentatively, D is TRBD1 (5 bases). This CDR3 is 16 amino acids long. CDR1 is LNHDA and CDR2 is SQIVND in the germline V gene (reference sequence). Trimming cost V 7 bases and J 2 bases, with 20 bases left between them. The CDR3 protein is CASKGKRDVINYGYTF. In DNA form, the CDR3 reads TGTGCCAGTAAGGGGAAAAGGGACGTAATAAACTATGGCTACACCTTC.

This clonotype occurred many times. CDR3 sequence: CASSSIGDTFYEQYF. The CDR3, as DNA: TGTGCCAGCAGCTCGATAGGGGACACCTTCTACGAGCAGTACTTC. The chain links TRBV7-9 to TRBJ2-7; D is perhaps TRBD1 (6 bases). The CDR3 is made up of 15 amino acids. V was pared by 4 bases and J by 3 bases, with 16 bases between. Germline V gives CDR1 SEHNR, CDR2 FQNEAQ (reference sequence).

The rearrangement links TRBV24-1 to TRBJ1-2; D gene unclear. Deletions cut 0 bases from V and 3 bases from J, with 7 bases between. Germline-derived CDR1 and CDR2 are KGHDR and SFDVKD. The CDR3 is 14 residues long. In DNA form, the CDR3 reads TGTGCCACCAGTGATTTGGCCCTTGACTATGGCTACACCTTC. Its translation is CATSDLALDYGYTF.

CDR3 protein: CAISGTSFEQYF. DNA for the CDR3: TGTGCCATCAGTGGGACTTCTTTCGAGCAGTACTTC. V and J are TRBV10-3 and TRBJ2-7, with D perhaps matching TRBD2 (5 bases). With 4 bases removed from V and 6 bases from J, the gap between germline ends came to 10 bases. The CDR3 has 12 residues. In germline, CDR1 is ENHRY, CDR2 SYGVKD.

This clonotype showed up just a few times. This rearrangement joins TRBV24-1 to TRBJ2-1, with 8 bases identical to TRBD1. Germline values: CDR1 KGHDR, CDR2 SFDVKD. This CDR3 spans 12 amino acids. The junction had 3 bases not matched to a gene; V was cut back by 3 bases and J by 12 bases. The CDR3 bases are TGTGCCACCAGTGATCCAGGGGGCGTGCAGTTCTTC. Encoded protein: CATSDPGGVQFF.

V gene TRBV10-3 combines with J gene TRBJ2-7; 9 bases agree with TRBD2. Germline V lookup: CDR1 ENHRY, CDR2 SYGVKD. This CDR3 has 15 residues. Losses at the gene ends were 10 bases for V and 6 bases for J; bases not matched to a gene: 16. The CDR3 here is CASSQVGGRVREQYF. CDR3 nucleotides: TGTGCCAGCAGCCAAGTCGGCGGGAGGGTTCGCGAGCAGTACTTC.